Shown below are 19 T cell receptor beta chains from a single sample sequenced in a study of CXCR3-negative and CXCR3-positive naive CD8 T cells (dated by TCRdb to the late 2010s). These receptors are not linked to any known antigen. The full study reports these points: Compared with CXCR3-negative naive cells, CXCR3-positive naive cells had TRB CDR3s with higher hydrophobicity (lower Kidera factor 4), lower energy, and higher strength and volume indices.

For sequencing, a NextSeq 550 was employed. The Human TCR Profiling Kit (MiLaboratory) was used to prepare UMI-labeled 5' RACE TRB cDNA libraries. TCRdb reprocessed the reads; each CDR3 protein sequence makes one entry, and DNA is unavailable. This sample's table lists about 89,000 distinct CDR3 sequences. Jointly, the top ten make up 1.1% of the sample. Sequencing used naive CXCR3+ CD8+ T cells from blood. This sample's cell subset or site label indicates: CD45RO-CCR7+CD27+CD95- naive CD8+ T cells expressing CXCR3 (TNR3+). The receptors come from a human donor in good health. Some clones in this sample may be carry-over from other donors' samples.

The CDR3 reads CASSRDNSPLHF. The chain has TRBV7-9 and TRBJ1-6. Germline V gene lookup returns CDR1 SEHNR and CDR2 FQNEAQ (reference sequence). This CDR3 has 12 residues.

The chain joins TRBV4-1 to TRBJ2-1; TCRdb gives TRBD2 as the D gene, but with no DNA this cannot be confirmed. Per germline, CDR1 MGHRA and CDR2 YSYEKL. This CDR3 region has 19 residues. The CDR3 loop reads CASSADPAPGQRESDEQFF.

This CDR3 reads CASSDLTSDEQYF. V usage is TRBV7-6 and J usage is TRBJ2-7. The germline CDR1 and CDR2 sequences are SGHVS and FNYEAQ. The CDR3 totals 13 residues.

The chain employs TRBV11-2 and TRBJ2-1; there is no DNA to check the TCRdb D call of TRBD1. Per germline, CDR1 SGHAT and CDR2 FQNNGV. This CDR3 comprises 18 residues. CDR3 in amino acids: CASSLAAGGRGRYNEQLF.

The chain carries TRBV28 and TRBJ1-6; TCRdb selects TRBD1, and the lack of DNA leaves this call unchecked. The CDR3 has 16 residues. Germline CDR1 reads MDHEN; CDR2 reads SYDVKM. The CDR3 reads CASSPLGPFPYSPLHF.

The chain is built from TRBV11-3 and TRBJ2-1; TCRdb selects TRBD1, and the lack of DNA leaves this call unchecked. Germline CDR1 reads SGHNT; CDR2 reads YENEEA. The CDR3 consists of 17 residues. The CDR3 reads CASSTRGAGEFYNEQFF.

The chain has TRBV7-3 and TRBJ2-7; TCRdb returns TRBD2, unconfirmable since there is no DNA. Germline CDR1 SGHTA, CDR2 FQGTGA. The CDR3 has 13 amino acids. CDR3 protein: CASRSGPTYEQYF.

The chain carries TRBV7-6 and TRBJ1-1; there is no DNA to check the TCRdb D call of TRBD1. The CDR3 has 18 residues. The germline V gene encodes CDR1 SGHVS and CDR2 FNYEAQ. CDR3 amino acids: CASSSPWGPGQGITEAFF.

J is TRBJ2-2 and V is TRBV29-1. The germline V gene has CDR1 SQVTM and CDR2 ANQGSEA. The CDR3 is 13 amino acids. CDR3 loop: CSVLGADTGELFF.

V and J are TRBV28 and TRBJ2-3. Germline V gene sequence: CDR1 MDHEN, CDR2 SYDVKM. The CDR3 covers 14 residues. The chain's CDR3 is CASSLSRGTDTQYF.

The chain combines TRBV10-3 with TRBJ2-7; the D call of TRBD1 rests on TCRdb alone, since no DNA is present to check it. Germline V CDR1 and CDR2: ENHRY, SYGVKD. CDR3 length equals 11 residues. The CDR3 sequence is CAIGEGDEQYF.

The chain recombines TRBV5-4 with TRBJ2-1; checking the TCRdb D call of TRBD2 is not possible without DNA. The CDR3 spans 15 residues. Germline V CDR1 and CDR2: SGHNT, YYREEE (reference sequence). CDR3: CASSSSGGAIDEQFF.

The chain recombines TRBV7-9 with TRBJ2-3. The CDR3 is 12 residues long. CDR1 SEHNR and CDR2 FQNEAQ come from the germline V gene (reference sequence). This chain's CDR3 is CASSHGTDTQYF.

The V call is TRBV4-2, the J call TRBJ1-6. The CDR3 has 14 residues. Germline CDR1 reads LGHNA; CDR2 reads YNFKEQ. The CDR3 spells CASSQEYENSPLHF.

The gene calls are TRBV29-1 and TRBJ1-4. The germline V gene has CDR1 SQVTM and CDR2 ANQGSEA. The CDR3 has 11 residues. The CDR3 protein is CSVYRGGKLFF.

The chain recombines TRBV29-1 with TRBJ1-1. This CDR3 is built from 14 residues. Germline CDR1 and CDR2: SQVTM and ANQGSEA. Here the CDR3 reads CSVEGEEMNTEAFF.

The chain couples TRBV6-2 or TRBV6-3 to TRBJ2-7; TCRdb lists TRBD1, though no DNA is available to test this call. CDR3 length equals 14 residues. CDR1 and CDR2 from the germline V gene are MNHEY and SVGEGT. This chain's CDR3 is CASSYEQGTYEQYF.

The chain joins TRBV20-1 to TRBJ2-1; the TCRdb call, TRBD2, lacks DNA for checking. CDR3 length: 16 residues. The germline gives CDR1 DFQATT, CDR2 SNEGSKA (reference sequence). CDR3 residues: CSARDVAGPSYNEQFF.

The chain recombines TRBV20-1 with TRBJ2-7; TCRdb's D call, TRBD2, is unchecked because there is no DNA. This CDR3 comprises 15 residues. The germline gives CDR1 DFQATT, CDR2 SNEGSKA (reference sequence). CDR3 residues: CSARDPEGITYEQYF.